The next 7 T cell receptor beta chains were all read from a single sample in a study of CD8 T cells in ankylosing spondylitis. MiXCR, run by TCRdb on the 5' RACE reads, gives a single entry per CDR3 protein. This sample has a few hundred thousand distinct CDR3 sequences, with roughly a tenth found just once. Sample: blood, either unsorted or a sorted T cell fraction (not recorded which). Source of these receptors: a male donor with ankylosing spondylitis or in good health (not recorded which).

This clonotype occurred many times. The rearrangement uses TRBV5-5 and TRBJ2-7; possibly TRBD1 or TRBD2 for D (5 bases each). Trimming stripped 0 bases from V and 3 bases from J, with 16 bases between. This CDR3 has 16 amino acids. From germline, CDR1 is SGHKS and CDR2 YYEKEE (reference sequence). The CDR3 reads CASSLVGGWELYEQYF. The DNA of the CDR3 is TGTGCCAGCAGCTTGGTTGGGGGTTGGGAACTCTACGAGCAGTACTTC.

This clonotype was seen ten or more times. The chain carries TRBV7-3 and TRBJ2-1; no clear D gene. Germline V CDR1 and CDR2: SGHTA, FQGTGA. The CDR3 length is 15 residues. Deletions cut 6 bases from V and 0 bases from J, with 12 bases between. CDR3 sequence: CASSLVGTSYNEQFF. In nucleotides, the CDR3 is TGTGCCAGCAGTCTCGTGGGTACCTCCTACAATGAGCAGTTCTTC.

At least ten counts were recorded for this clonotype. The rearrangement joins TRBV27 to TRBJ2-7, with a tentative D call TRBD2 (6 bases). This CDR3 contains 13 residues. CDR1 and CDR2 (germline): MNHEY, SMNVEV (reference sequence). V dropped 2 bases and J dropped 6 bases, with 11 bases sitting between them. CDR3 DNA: TGTGCCAGCAGTTTAGGGGGGTCGACCGAGCAGTACTTC. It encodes CASSLGGSTEQYF.

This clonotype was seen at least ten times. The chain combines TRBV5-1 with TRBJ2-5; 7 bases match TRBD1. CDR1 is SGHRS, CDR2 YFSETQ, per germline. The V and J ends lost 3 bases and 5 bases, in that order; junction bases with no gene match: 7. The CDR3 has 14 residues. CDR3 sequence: CASSSDGQEETQYF. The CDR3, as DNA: TGCGCCAGCAGCTCGGATGGACAGGAGGAGACCCAGTACTTC.

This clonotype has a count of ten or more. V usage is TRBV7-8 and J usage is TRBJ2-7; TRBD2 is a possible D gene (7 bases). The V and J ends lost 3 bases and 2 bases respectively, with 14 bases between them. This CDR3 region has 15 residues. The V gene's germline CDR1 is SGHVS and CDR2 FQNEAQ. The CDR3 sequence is CASSFPNGGPYEQYF. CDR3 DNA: TGTGCCAGCAGCTTCCCTAACGGGGGGCCCTACGAGCAGTACTTC. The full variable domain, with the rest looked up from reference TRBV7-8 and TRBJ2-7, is GAGVSQSPRYKVAKRGQDVALRCDPISGHVSLFWYQQALGQGPEFLTYFQNEAQLDKSGLPSDRFFAERPEGSVSTLKIQRTQQEDSAVYLCASSFPNGGPYEQYFGPGTRLTVT.

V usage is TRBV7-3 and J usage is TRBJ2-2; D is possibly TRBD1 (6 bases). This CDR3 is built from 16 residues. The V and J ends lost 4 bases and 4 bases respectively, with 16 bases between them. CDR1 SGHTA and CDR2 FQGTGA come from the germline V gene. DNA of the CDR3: TGTGCCAGCAGCTCTGACCCGACAGGTACCACCGGGGAGCTGTTTTTT. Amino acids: CASSSDPTGTTGELFF.

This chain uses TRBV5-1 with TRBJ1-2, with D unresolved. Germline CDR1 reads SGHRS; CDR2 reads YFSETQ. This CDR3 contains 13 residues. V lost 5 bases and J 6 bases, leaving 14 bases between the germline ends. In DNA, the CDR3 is TGCGCCAGCAGGACCGGTCGGGAGGATGGCTACACCTTC. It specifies CASRTGREDGYTF. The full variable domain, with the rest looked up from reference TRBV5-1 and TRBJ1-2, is KAGVTQTPRYLIKTRGQQVTLSCSPISGHRSVSWYQQTPGQGLQFLFEYFSETQRNKGNFPGRFSGRQFSNSRSEMNVSTLELGDSALYLCASRTGREDGYTFGSGTRLTVV.